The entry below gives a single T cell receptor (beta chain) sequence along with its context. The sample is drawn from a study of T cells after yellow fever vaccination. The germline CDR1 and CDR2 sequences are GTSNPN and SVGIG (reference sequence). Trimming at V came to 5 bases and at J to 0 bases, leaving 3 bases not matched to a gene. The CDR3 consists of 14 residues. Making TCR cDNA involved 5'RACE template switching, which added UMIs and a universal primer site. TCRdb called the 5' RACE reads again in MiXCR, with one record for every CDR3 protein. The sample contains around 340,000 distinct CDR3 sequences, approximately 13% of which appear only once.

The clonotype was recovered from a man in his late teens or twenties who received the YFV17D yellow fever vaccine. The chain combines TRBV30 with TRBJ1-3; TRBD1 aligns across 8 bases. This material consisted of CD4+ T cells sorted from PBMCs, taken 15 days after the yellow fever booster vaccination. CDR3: CAWEQGGSGNTIYF. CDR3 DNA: TGTGCCTGGGAACAGGGGGGCTCTGGAAACACCATATATTTT.